This entry lists 15 T cell receptor beta chains sequenced from one sample in a study of T cell responses to AZD1222 COVID-19 vaccine. Assay: immunoSEQ multiplex PCR; the TCRdb copy retains only in-frame clones and omits some. Of 150,000 to 180,000 clones in the sample, 85% to 90% were seen once. The starting material was peripheral blood, obtained on day 0 of MenACWY control vaccination. The receptors come from an adult in good health.

The chain recombines TRBV6-5 with TRBJ1-5; 8 bases are shared with TRBD1. The CDR3 spans 13 residues. V gave up 5 bases and J gave up 5 bases; unmatched junction bases: 2. CDR1 is MNHEY, CDR2 SVGAGI, per germline. CDR3: CASSKDRDQPQHF. CDR3 bases: TGTGCCAGCAGTAAGGACAGGGATCAGCCCCAGCATTTT.

V and J are TRBV28 and TRBJ1-5, with no clear D. Trimming stripped 6 bases from V and 4 bases from J, with 16 bases between. This CDR3 spans 15 amino acids. Germline lookup yields CDR1 MDHEN and CDR2 SYDVKM. The DNA of the CDR3 is TGTGCCAGCAGCTTCGGGGTTTTGGTAAATCAGCCCCAGCATTTT. Its protein is CASSFGVLVNQPQHF. The full variable domain, completed using reference TRBV28 and TRBJ1-5, is DVKVTQSSRYLVKRTGEKVFLECVQDMDHENMFWYRQDPGLGLRLIYFSYDVKMKEKGDIPEGYSVSREKKERFSLILESASTNQTSMYLCASSFGVLVNQPQHFGDGTRLSIL.

This clone was counted only a few times. The V gene is TRBV4-1, the J gene TRBJ1-3, with a tentative D call TRBD1 (5 bases). Germline V gene lookup returns CDR1 MGHRA and CDR2 YSYEKL. This CDR3 is 15 amino acids long. Trimming took 0 bases from V and 4 from J, leaving 10 bases between them. The CDR3 DNA reads as TGCGCCAGCAGCCAAGATCCAGGGAGGGGAAACACCATATATTTT. Its translation: CASSQDPGRGNTIYF.

The rearrangement links TRBV6-1 to TRBJ2-5; tentatively, D is TRBD2 (6 bases). Germline V gives CDR1 MNHNS, CDR2 SASEGT. CDR3 length: 14 residues. The ends were cut back, 0 bases at V and 5 bases at J, with 10 bases in the middle. CDR3: CASSEASGVETQYF. CDR3 in DNA: TGTGCCAGCAGTGAAGCGTCGGGGGTTGAGACCCAGTACTTC.

This clone turned up a few times. The chain links TRBV5-1 to TRBJ1-1, with unresolved D. Deletions cut 0 bases from V and 1 base from J, with 10 bases between. Germline values: CDR1 SGHRS, CDR2 YFSETQ. This CDR3 is 15 amino acids long. DNA of the CDR3: TGCGCCAGCAGCTTGGATGGTCGAAAGAACACTGAAGCTTTCTTT. Its translation is CASSLDGRKNTEAFF.

This rearrangement joins TRBV9 to TRBJ1-1; possible D gene TRBD1, 6 bases. Germline V gene sequence: CDR1 SGDLS, CDR2 YYNGEE. V dropped 1 base and J dropped 3 bases, with 10 bases sitting between them. This CDR3 comprises 14 residues. The chain's CDR3 is CASSVRGFDTEAFF. The CDR3 DNA reads as TGTGCCAGCAGCGTAAGGGGGTTTGACACTGAAGCTTTCTTT.

V gene TRBV20-1 combines with J gene TRBJ1-2; D is unresolved. The CDR3 loop spans 10 amino acids. The V end was cut by 5 bases, the J end by 7 bases, with 8 bases between. The germline CDR1 and CDR2 sequences are DFQATT and SNEGSKA (reference sequence). For the CDR3, the DNA is TGCAGTGCTCTCACTCTTGGCTACACCTTC. This codes for CSALTLGYTF.

The CDR3 spells CASSLRGTHGRGELFF. CDR3 DNA: TGTGCCAGCAGCCTCCGGGGTACCCATGGGCGCGGGGAGCTGTTTTTT. The rearrangement links TRBV11-3 to TRBJ2-2, with D maybe TRBD2 (5 bases). The germline V gene has CDR1 SGHNT and CDR2 YENEEA. This CDR3 comprises 16 residues. V lost 5 bases and J lost 7, with 20 bases in between.

The V and J genes are TRBV5-1 and TRBJ2-7; TRBD1 matches 7 bases. The CDR3 is made up of 16 amino acids. The germline gives CDR1 SGHRS, CDR2 YFSETQ. V lost 3 bases to trimming and J lost 9 bases; unmatched junction nucleotides: 18. The CDR3 region is CASSSTGLVSSERQYV. The CDR3 DNA reads TGCGCCAGCAGCTCGACAGGGCTTGTGTCCTCCGAGCGGCAGTACGTC.

This clone was observed once. V gene TRBV24-1 combines with J gene TRBJ2-7; 13 nucleotides align to TRBD2. Germline V lookup: CDR1 KGHDR, CDR2 SFDVKD. CDR3 length equals 17 residues. V shed 6 bases and J 4 bases; nucleotides not matched to a gene: 11. The chain's CDR3 is CATSPLGTSGVIYEQYV. CDR3 DNA: TGTGCCACCAGTCCCCTGGGGACTAGCGGGGTTATATACGAGCAGTACGTC.

V usage is TRBV18 and J usage is TRBJ2-5; no reliable D call. Between the trimmed V and J ends, which lost 0 bases and 7 bases, there was a span of 3 bases. Germline V gene sequence: CDR1 KGHSH, CDR2 LQKENI. This CDR3 has 11 residues. CDR3 region: CASSPPGTQYF. As DNA, the CDR3 is TGTGCCAGCTCACCACCGGGGACCCAGTACTTC.

The CDR3 loop reads CAWSVRRVGNTIYF. The CDR3 nucleotides are TGTGCCTGGAGTGTACGCAGGGTTGGAAACACCATATATTTT. The genes are TRBV30 and TRBJ1-3; perhaps TRBD1 as D (5 bases). Per germline, CDR1 GTSNPN and CDR2 SVGIG (reference sequence). Trimming cost V 0 bases and J 3 bases, with 9 bases left between them. The CDR3 extends over 14 amino acids. The complete variable domain, with remaining parts taken from reference TRBV30 and TRBJ1-3, reads SQTIHQWPATLVQPVGSPLSLECTVEGTSNPNLYWYRQAAGRGLQLLFYSVGIGQISSEVPQNLSASRPQDRQFILSSKKLLLSDSGFYLCAWSVRRVGNTIYFGEGSWLTVV.

This clone was observed a handful of times. The V gene is TRBV27, the J gene TRBJ1-2; no firm D call. CDR1 and CDR2 (germline): MNHEY, SMNVEV (reference sequence). CDR3 length: 13 residues. The ends were cut back, 1 base at V and 8 bases at J, with 11 bases in the middle. CDR3: CASSLFYGGGYTF. CDR3 coding DNA: TGTGCCAGCAGTTTATTTTATGGAGGGGGCTACACCTTC.

The chain carries TRBV3-1 (or the pseudogene TRBV3-2) and TRBJ1-1; TRBD1 matches 8 bases. With 10 bases clipped from V and 3 bases from J, the junction kept 7 bases outside the gene matches. CDR1 is LGHDT, CDR2 YNNKEL, per germline (reference sequence). CDR3 length equals 13 residues. This CDR3 is CATKQGGDTEAFF. The CDR3 bases are TGTGCCACCAAACAGGGGGGGGACACTGAAGCTTTCTTT.

This rearrangement joins TRBV6-1 to TRBJ2-7; D unclear. Trimming removed 0 bases from V and 5 bases from J, with 11 bases in between. Germline CDR1 and CDR2: MNHNS and SASEGT. CDR3 size: 14 residues. The DNA for the CDR3 is TGTGCCAGCAGTGAAGCCCCAGGTAAGGACGAGCAGTACGTC. Its translation: CASSEAPGKDEQYV.